The subject of this entry is one T cell receptor beta chain. The antigen is unknown. Deletions cut 4 bases from V and 5 bases from J, with 12 bases between. The CDR3 contains 14 residues. Germline V lookup: CDR1 SGHRS, CDR2 YFSETQ. Sample-barcoded 5' priming and a J-beta primer mix drove a second PCR of roughly 6 to 12 cycles. TCRdb recomputed calls from the 5' RACE reads with MiXCR, one row per CDR3 protein. Counted here are about 620,000 distinct CDR3 sequences, around 52% occurring once; the ten biggest clones make up about 13%. These data belong to a study of blood T cells in healthy people across ages. Overall study findings and caveats: Nothing was known about donor CMV status, and this possibly confounded expanded clonotype changes. Roughly linearly, TCR beta diversity per million T cells fell as age increased. Both naive CD4+ cell counts and diversity were greater in long-lived donors than in aged donors.

The chain recombines TRBV5-1 with TRBJ1-4; D not certain. This TCR was recovered from a woman at least 80 years old in good health. The sample comprised blood. The CDR3 spells CASSVRRGNEKLFF. The CDR3 nucleotides read TGCGCCAGCAGCGTTCGCCGGGGAAATGAAAAACTGTTTTTT.